One T cell receptor (beta chain) is described in this entry. Its recognized antigen is unknown. No base qualities exist here, and no much larger clone lies one base off it. The immunoSEQ Assay, a bias-controlled multiplex PCR, was used to amplify TCRbeta CDR3 regions from genomic DNA. In the paper's pipeline: Within the assay, amplification of reference gene primers was used to estimate how many nucleated cells each sample contained. To quantify the absolute abundance of each unique TCRbeta CDR3 rearrangement, sequence reads were collapsed and filtered. For each sample, productive Simpson clonality was calculated as the square root of Simpson's diversity index across productive rearrangements. The clones in this table, taken by TCRdb from immuneACCESS, are in-frame only. Not every clone is retained; where verified, under half of the shortfall comes from an unresolved V gene, and the cause of the rest is unknown. That table is the source of V, J and clone size, and D and trimming were worked out from the DNA. In this sample the table shows a few hundred thousand clones, 80% to 90% of which occur a single time. The biggest ten clones account for roughly 3.7% of the sample.

The CDR3 numbers 16 residues from cysteine through phenylalanine. Left in the record is the CDR3 DNA by itself, 48 bases read in frame from the first base. V lost 0 bases and J lost 5 bases; the stretch between them is 11 bases long. Per the germline V gene, MNHEY is the CDR1 and SVGAGI is the CDR2. This specimen belongs to a study of blood T cell repertoires in COVID-19 (dated by TCRdb to the early 2020s). Describing the broader study: Collaborator samples came from the United States, Italy and Spain and covered acute and convalescent phases of COVID-19. The material from the prospective study consisted of cDNA or gDNA derived from T cells, B-cell-depleted T cells, or PBMCs. Deeply sampled blood TCRbeta repertoires from subjects exposed to, actively infected with, or recovered from COVID-19 were included in the dataset. The repertoires were released in a freely available public database meant as a resource for research on the immune response to SARS-CoV-2. Samples were obtained from the ongoing ImmuneRACE study (first 160 participants) and from about 1,300 subjects provided by 6 global collaborators. Nearly every sample came with metadata listing a de-identified subject ID, COVID-19 status, age in years and sex. Where available, HLA class I and class II types were obtained from metadata supplied by the sample provider rather than from assay-based typing.

Overall study results and their limits: The quantity of clinical and demographic metadata differed by source and by participant and was supplied without curation.

Participants in the prospective study were enrolled through a virtual design, were aged roughly 18 to 100 years, and lived in about two dozen United States geographic areas. Cohort assignment in the prospective study relied on participant-reported clinical history from a screening survey and a study questionnaire. For ImmuneRACE Cohort 3, a participant was defined as recovered based on two consecutive negative NP/OP PCR tests, clearance by a healthcare professional, or resolution of symptoms. In the prospective study, whole blood, serum and a nasopharyngeal or oropharyngeal swab were collected from each participant by mobile phlebotomists. Additional blood draws and questionnaires over an approximately 2-month period could optionally be provided by prospective study participants. Before DNA extraction, blood samples from the prospective study were shipped at room temperature or frozen.

The source of this sequence is a woman aged 25 to 45 who had recovered from COVID-19. The V and J genes are TRBV6-5 and TRBJ1-6, with no reliable assignment of the D segment. Sequencing was carried out using PBMCs or T cells enriched from blood (not recorded which). The CDR3 is CASSYSRPVNNSPLHF. The DNA reads TGTGCCAGCAGTTACTCGAGGCCCGTCAATAATTCACCCCTCCACTTT.